Sequencing of this TCR beta chain was carried out in a study of T cell responses to AZD1222 COVID-19 vaccine. Study-level results: Unmutated regions of variants are reportedly targeted by nearly half of spike-specific TCRs. Clonal diversity was possibly underestimated; the donors were predominantly white British and more often female. Among vaccine-associated CD4 TCRs, coverage spanned spike, with dominance at 160-218 and 743-854. A rise in Spike-specific TCR breadth and depth followed two AZD1222 doses.

Generated by immunoSEQ multiplex PCR, the TCRdb table keeps only in-frame clones and is missing some. The sample includes some 120,000 clones, approximately 85% of them seen just once. As to this clone: The antigen remains undetermined.

This TCR was sampled from an adult in good health. The specimen comprised peripheral blood, sampled on day 0 of AZD1222 vaccination.

The CDR3 region is CASSFQGSYEQYF. CDR3 DNA sequence: TGTGCCAGCAGCTTCCAAGGATCCTACGAGCAGTACTTC. The chain uses TRBV5-4 and TRBJ2-7; D gene unclear. Germline V gene lookup returns CDR1 SGHNT and CDR2 YYREEE (reference sequence). Trimming left V 2 bases short and J 1 base short, with 7 bases between. The CDR3 extends over 13 amino acids.